Listed here is a single T cell receptor (beta chain). Its antigen is as yet unknown. This specimen comes from a study of T cell responses to AZD1222 COVID-19 vaccine. Study-level findings and limits: Spike-specific TCR breadth rose after two AZD1222 doses, and depth rose as well. Just a handful of AZD1222 recipients tested seropositive at baseline.

TCRdb keeps only in-frame clones here, not all; method: immunoSEQ multiplex PCR. The sample has approximately 45,000 clones; approximately 88% are singletons. Timing groups of about 4 and about 12 weeks for second doses were pooled. V was clipped by 3 bases and J by 2 bases, with 8 bases between them. This CDR3 spans 13 amino acids. The chain links TRBV12-3 or TRBV12-4 to TRBJ2-7; D not certain. The sample here was peripheral blood, taken 28 days after the second AZD1222 dose. The receptor was derived from an adult who received the AZD1222 COVID-19 vaccine. CDR3 nucleotides: TGTGCCAGCAGTTTTACCCATACCTACGAGCAGTACTTC. The encoded protein is CASSFTHTYEQYF.